This TCR beta chain was sequenced during a study of cytotoxic CD8 clonotypes in ibrutinib-treated CLL. In the study overall: Among the samples, the mean was approximately 250,000 productive templates and 85,000 to 95,000 productive rearrangements. General study findings and limits: Public clonotypes were rare and shrank or held steady on treatment. Starting clonality was above that of age-matched healthy donors and tracked circulating CD8+ T-cell counts.

Germline-derived CDR1 and CDR2 are SGHVS and FQNEAQ. CDR3 length: 18 residues. The junction had 8 bases not matched to a gene; V was cut back by 0 bases and J by 2 bases. Deep sequencing aimed at 1 in 200,000 to 1 in 1 million T cells' resolution. Assay used: immunoSEQ multiplex PCR; TCRdb lists only in-frame clones, some missing. The data hold fewer than 400,000 clones, with roughly two thirds observed a single time. Concerning this clone itself: Its specificity is unknown.

The gene calls are TRBV7-8 and TRBJ2-1, with TRBD2 matching over 9 bases. This clonotype originated in a human donor with chronic lymphocytic leukemia. The sequencing used PBMCs, collected after 36 months of ibrutinib treatment. The chain's CDR3 is CASSLAPRGGRAYNEQFF. The CDR3 bases are TGTGCCAGCAGCTTAGCGCCGCGGGGGGGCAGAGCCTACAATGAGCAGTTCTTC.